The entry below gives a single TCR beta chain sequence along with its context. The data were obtained in a study of blood T cell repertoires in COVID-19. On the study more broadly: Some COVID-19 samples were acute and others convalescent; all came from the United States, Italy and Spain. PBMCs, B-cell-depleted T cells, or T cells provided the cDNA or gDNA that made up the material.

Original data processing: Using reference gene primer amplification, nucleated cell counts were estimated. The repertoire was sequenced with immunoSEQ multiplex PCR; TCRdb's copy has only in-frame clones and lacks some. That table supplies the V and J calls and clone size; D and trimming were determined from the DNA. The table shows roughly 40,000 clones, with approximately 90% occurring only once. The germline V gene has CDR1 SQVTM and CDR2 ANQGSEA. The CDR3 contains 13 residues. Trimming removed 4 bases at V and 4 bases at J, with 14 bases between. This chain joins TRBV29-1 and TRBJ2-7, with D possibly TRBD2 on 6 matching bases. The sequencing input was peripheral blood. The sequence was collected from a human donor in a cohort sampled during active COVID-19. The CDR3, as DNA: TGCAGCGTTGTAGGCGGGACCCATTACGAGCAGTACTTC. This codes for CSVVGGTHYEQYF.